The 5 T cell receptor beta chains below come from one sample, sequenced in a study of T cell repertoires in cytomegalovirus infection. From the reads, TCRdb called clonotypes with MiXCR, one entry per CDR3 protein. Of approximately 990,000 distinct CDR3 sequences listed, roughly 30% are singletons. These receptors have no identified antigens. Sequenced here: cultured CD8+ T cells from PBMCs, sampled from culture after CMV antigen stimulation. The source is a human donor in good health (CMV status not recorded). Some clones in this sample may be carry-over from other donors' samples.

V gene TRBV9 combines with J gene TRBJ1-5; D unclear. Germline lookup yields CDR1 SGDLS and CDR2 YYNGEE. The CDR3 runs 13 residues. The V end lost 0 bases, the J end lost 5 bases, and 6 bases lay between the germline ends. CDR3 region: CASSVAGHQPQHF. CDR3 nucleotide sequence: TGTGCCAGCAGCGTAGCTGGGCATCAGCCCCAGCATTTT.

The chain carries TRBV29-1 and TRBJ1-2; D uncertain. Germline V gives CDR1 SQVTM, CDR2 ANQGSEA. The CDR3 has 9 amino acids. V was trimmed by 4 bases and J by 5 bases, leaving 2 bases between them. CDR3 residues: CSVGYGYTF. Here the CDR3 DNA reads TGCAGCGTTGGGTATGGCTACACCTTC.

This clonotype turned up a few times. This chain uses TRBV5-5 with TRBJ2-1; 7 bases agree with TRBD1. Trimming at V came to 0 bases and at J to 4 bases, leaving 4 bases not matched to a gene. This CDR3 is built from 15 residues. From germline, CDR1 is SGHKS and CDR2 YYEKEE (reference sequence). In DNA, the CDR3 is TGTGCCAGCAGCTTGGGTCTGGGACAGTACAATGAGCAGTTCTTC. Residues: CASSLGLGQYNEQFF. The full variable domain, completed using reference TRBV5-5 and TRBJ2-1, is DAGVTQSPTHLIKTRGQQVTLRCSPISGHKSVSWYQQVLGQGPQFIFQYYEKEERGRGNFPDRFSARQFPNYSSELNVNALLLGDSALYLCASSLGLGQYNEQFFGPGTRLTVL.

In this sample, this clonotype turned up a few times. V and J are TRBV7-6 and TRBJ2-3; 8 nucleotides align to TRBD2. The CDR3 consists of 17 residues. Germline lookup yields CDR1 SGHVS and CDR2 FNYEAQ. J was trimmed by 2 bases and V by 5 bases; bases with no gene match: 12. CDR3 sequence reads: CASSPLAGSLDTDTQYF. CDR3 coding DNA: TGTGCCAGCAGCCCATTAGCGGGGAGCCTCGACACAGATACGCAGTATTTT.

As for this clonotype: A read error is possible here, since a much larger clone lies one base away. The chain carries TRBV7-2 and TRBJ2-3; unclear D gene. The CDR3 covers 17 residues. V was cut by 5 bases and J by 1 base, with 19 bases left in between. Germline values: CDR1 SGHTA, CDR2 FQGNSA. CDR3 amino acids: CTSSPDLWVRGTDTQYF. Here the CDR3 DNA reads TGTACCAGCAGCCCCGACTTATGGGTCCGGGGCACAGATACGCAGTATTTT.